Shown below are 7 T cell receptor beta chains from a single sample sequenced in a study of blood T cell repertoires in COVID-19. The table came from immunoSEQ multiplex PCR; TCRdb's copy has only in-frame clones and leaves some out. The sample yields about 240,000 clones, about 83% seen once. Sequencing was carried out using peripheral blood. The receptors were sampled from an elderly man with acute or convalescent COVID-19.

The V call is TRBV7-2, the J call TRBJ2-7, with 11 nucleotides matching TRBD1. CDR1 and CDR2 (germline): SGHTA, FQGNSA. J gave up 7 bases and V 6 bases, and 11 bases lay outside the gene matches. The CDR3 has 15 residues. The DNA of the CDR3 is TGTGCCAGCAGTGCCAATTCTGGGACAGGGGGGGAGCAGTACTTC. It yields the protein CASSANSGTGGEQYF.

This clone was detected only a few times. V usage is TRBV3-1 (or the pseudogene TRBV3-2) and J usage is TRBJ1-1; D gene ambiguous. Trimming left V 4 bases short and J 5 bases short, with 5 bases between. Germline V gene lookup returns CDR1 LGHDT and CDR2 YNNKEL (reference sequence). CDR3 length: 11 amino acids. The CDR3 is CASSLLTEAFF. CDR3 nucleotide sequence: TGTGCCAGCAGCCTCCTTACTGAAGCTTTCTTT.

The V gene is TRBV5-4, the J gene TRBJ2-5; 9 positions match TRBD2. Germline CDR1 and CDR2: SGHNT and YYREEE (reference sequence). V dropped 0 bases and J dropped 5; count of bases not matched to a gene: 8. The CDR3 sequence is 16 residues long. CDR3 in amino acids: CASSLDGTSLGETQYF. The CDR3 DNA reads TGTGCCAGCAGCTTGGATGGGACTAGCCTCGGGGAGACCCAGTACTTC. Complete variable domain (other parts from reference TRBV5-4 and TRBJ2-5): ETGVTQSPTHLIKTRGQQVTLRCSSQSGHNTVSWYQQALGQGPQFIFQYYREEENGRGNFPPRFSGLQFPNYSSELNVNALELDDSALYLCASSLDGTSLGETQYFGPGTRLLVL.

The chain uses TRBV5-1 and TRBJ1-4; 8 bases are shared with TRBD1. The germline CDR1 and CDR2 sequences are SGHRS and YFSETQ. Trimming at V came to 3 bases and at J to 4 bases, leaving 8 bases not matched to a gene. The CDR3 is 16 residues long. CDR3 nucleotide sequence: TGCGCCAGCAGCTCCAACAGGGGGGGGAGTAATGAAAAACTGTTTTTT. It is translated as CASSSNRGGSNEKLFF.

V gene TRBV9 combines with J gene TRBJ1-1; 9 nucleotides align to TRBD1. This CDR3 comprises 14 residues. J lost 2 bases, V lost 3 bases, and 2 bases had no gene match. From germline, CDR1 is SGDLS and CDR2 YYNGEE. The CDR3 nucleotides are TGTGCCAGCAGCGCCACAGGGGGCAACACTGAAGCTTTCTTT. This encodes CASSATGGNTEAFF.

This chain connects TRBV4-1 to TRBJ1-4; tentatively, D is TRBD1 (6 bases). This CDR3 has 15 amino acids. CDR1 and CDR2 (germline): MGHRA, YSYEKL. V lost 1 base to trimming and J lost 8 bases, with 14 bases between them. The CDR3 reads CASSQVQGFGEKLFF. The CDR3 DNA reads as TGCGCCAGCAGCCAAGTCCAGGGGTTTGGGGAAAAACTGTTTTTT.

Regarding this clone: Other DNA variants within this sample encode the same CDR3. This sequence joins TRBV27 and TRBJ2-5; the D gene is possibly TRBD1 (5 bases). The CDR3 consists of 13 residues. Trimming pared 2 bases from V and 4 bases from J, leaving 8 bases between. The germline CDR1 and CDR2 sequences are MNHEY and SMNVEV (reference sequence). CDR3 sequence: CASSLRRGETQYF. CDR3 DNA: TGTGCCAGCAGTTTACGAAGGGGAGAGACCCAGTACTTC.